This T cell receptor (beta chain) was sequenced during a study of chemoradiotherapy in HPV16-positive cancers. V shed 6 bases and J 3 bases; nucleotides not matched to a gene: 8. The CDR3 length is 16 residues. Germline V lookup: CDR1 MNHEY, CDR2 SMNVEV (reference sequence). As to this clone: Its antigen is not identified.

The table came from immunoSEQ multiplex PCR; TCRdb's copy has only in-frame clones and leaves some out. The sample includes about 22,000 clones, over 85% seen only once; the top ten take about 5.8%. Notes on the study in general: The functional HPV-specific definition rests on just a couple of HPV16-positive patients. Candidate HPV-specific clones and E7-related TCR motifs grew in tumor during treatment.

Repeated repertoire sampling spanned the course of chemoradiotherapy. The origin of this receptor is a human donor with HPV-associated anogenital cancer. This chain joins TRBV27 and TRBJ2-1; 10 bases are shared with TRBD2. The sample in question was blood, obtained from a patient who underwent chemoradiotherapy. CDR3: CASSPLSGGGYNEQFF. CDR3 in DNA: TGTGCCAGCAGCCCTTTAAGCGGGGGGGGCTACAATGAGCAGTTCTTC.